The 3 T cell receptor beta chains in this list originate from one sample, sequenced in a study of blood T cells in healthy people across ages. Primers used in a second PCR of roughly 7 to 11 cycles were a sample-barcoded 5' primer and a J-beta primer mix. TCRdb reprocessed the 5' RACE reads via MiXCR and lists one record per CDR3 protein. The sample carries 550,000 to 800,000 distinct CDR3 sequences, 32% recorded once. Sequences were obtained from blood. These receptors came from an elderly woman in good health.

J is TRBJ2-3 and V is TRBV4-3, with TRBD2 identical over 9 bases. This CDR3 comprises 15 residues. Germline V gene data show CDR1 as LGHNA and CDR2 as YSLEER. The J segment lost 4 bases and the V segment lost 1 base, leaving 3 bases of the junction unmatched. CDR3 loop: CASSQVSGSPDTQYF. CDR3 DNA sequence: TGCGCCAGCAGCCAAGTTAGCGGGAGCCCAGATACGCAGTATTTT.

J is TRBJ2-5 and V is TRBV5-6, with D hard to call. V was pared by 2 bases and J by 11 bases, with 13 bases between. The germline CDR1 and CDR2 sequences are SGHDT and YYEEEE. The CDR3 loop spans 12 amino acids. The CDR3 reads CASSLFRYGQYF. DNA for the CDR3: TGTGCCAGCAGCTTATTTCGTTACGGGCAGTACTTC. The variable domain in full, completed from reference TRBV5-6 and TRBJ2-5, reads DAGVTQSPTHLIKTRGQQVTLRCSPKSGHDTVSWYQQALGQGPQFIFQYYEEEERQRGNFPDRFSGHQFPNYSSELNVNALLLGDSALYLCASSLFRYGQYFGPGTRLLVL.

This chain joins TRBV7-6 and TRBJ2-7, with 7 bases fitting TRBD2. The CDR3 spans 16 residues. After removal of 5 bases from V and 4 bases from J, the junction contained 14 bases not matched to a gene. Germline V CDR1 and CDR2: SGHVS, FNYEAQ. CDR3 residues: CASSLNPSGGKYEQYF. Here the CDR3 DNA reads TGTGCCAGCAGCCTCAACCCTAGCGGTGGCAAGTACGAGCAGTACTTC.